The sequence of this T cell receptor beta chain was determined in a study of early T cells in non-severe SARS-CoV-2 infection. Overall study: Unpaired chains resulted from sequencing bulk RNA of unsorted whole blood.

General observations from the study: A preference for anti-spike CD8 responses marked VDJdb matching, which missed private and CD4 specificities.

Concerning this clonotype: Its matching antigen is unknown.

The CDR3 covers 19 residues. Trimming removed 6 bases from V and 4 bases from J, with 28 bases in between. The TCR library protocol was used to attach unique molecular identifiers. These identifiers were attached to individual cDNA molecules. TCRdb re-analysed the 5' RACE reads in MiXCR, keeping a single row per CDR3 protein. The sample shows around 76,000 distinct CDR3 sequences, about 14% of them seen only once. Material: whole blood, obtained at baseline. The rearrangement links TRBV23-1 to TRBJ2-1, with D tentatively TRBD1 (6 bases). TRBV23-1 qualifies as an ORF whose function is uncertain. The sequence was obtained from an adult who was a healthcare worker with PCR-confirmed SARS-CoV-2 infection or an uninfected control (not recorded which). DNA for the CDR3: TGCGCCAGCAGATACCCTACAGGGCCTCTCCAGCTAGAATACAATGAGCAGTTCTTC. It codes for CASRYPTGPLQLEYNEQFF.